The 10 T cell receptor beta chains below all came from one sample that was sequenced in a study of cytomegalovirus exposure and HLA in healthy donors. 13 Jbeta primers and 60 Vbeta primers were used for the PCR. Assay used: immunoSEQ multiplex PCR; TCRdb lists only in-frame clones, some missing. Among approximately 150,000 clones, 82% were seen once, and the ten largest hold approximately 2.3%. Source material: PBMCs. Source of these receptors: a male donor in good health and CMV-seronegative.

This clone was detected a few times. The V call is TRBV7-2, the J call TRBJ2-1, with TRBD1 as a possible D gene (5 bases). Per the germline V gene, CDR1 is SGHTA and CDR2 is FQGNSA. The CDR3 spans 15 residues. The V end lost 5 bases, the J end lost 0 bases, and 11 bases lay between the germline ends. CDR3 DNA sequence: TGTGCCAGCAGCCTACAGGAAAACTCCTACAATGAGCAGTTCTTC. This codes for CASSLQENSYNEQFF.

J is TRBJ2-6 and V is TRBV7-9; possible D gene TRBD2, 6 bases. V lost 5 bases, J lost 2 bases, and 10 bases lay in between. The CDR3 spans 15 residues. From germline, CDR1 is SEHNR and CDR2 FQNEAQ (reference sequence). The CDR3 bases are TGTGCCAGCAGCCCCCGGAGGGCTGGGGCCAACGTCCTGACTTTC. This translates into CASSPRRAGANVLTF.

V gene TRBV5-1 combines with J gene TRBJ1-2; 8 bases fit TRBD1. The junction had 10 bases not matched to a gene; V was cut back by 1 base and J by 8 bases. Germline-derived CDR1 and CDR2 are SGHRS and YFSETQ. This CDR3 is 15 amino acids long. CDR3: CASSLNVAGGAGYTF. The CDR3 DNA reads TGCGCCAGCAGCTTGAACGTAGCAGGGGGCGCAGGCTACACCTTC. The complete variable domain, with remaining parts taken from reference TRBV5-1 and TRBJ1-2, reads KAGVTQTPRYLIKTRGQQVTLSCSPISGHRSVSWYQQTPGQGLQFLFEYFSETQRNKGNFPGRFSGRQFSNSRSEMNVSTLELGDSALYLCASSLNVAGGAGYTFGSGTRLTVV.

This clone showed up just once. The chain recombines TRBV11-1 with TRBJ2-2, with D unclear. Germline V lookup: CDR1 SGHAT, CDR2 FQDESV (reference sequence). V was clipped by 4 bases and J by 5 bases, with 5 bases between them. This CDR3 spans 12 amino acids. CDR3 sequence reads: CASSSQTGELFF. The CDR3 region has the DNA TGTGCCAGCAGCTCACAGACCGGGGAGCTGTTTTTT.

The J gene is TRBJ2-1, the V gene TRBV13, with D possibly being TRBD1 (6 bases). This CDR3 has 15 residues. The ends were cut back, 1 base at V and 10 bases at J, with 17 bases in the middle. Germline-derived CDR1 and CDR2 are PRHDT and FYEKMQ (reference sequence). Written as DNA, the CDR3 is TGTGCCAGCAGCTTAGAAGGGCAACAGGGAGCGGAGCAGTTCTTC. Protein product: CASSLEGQQGAEQFF.

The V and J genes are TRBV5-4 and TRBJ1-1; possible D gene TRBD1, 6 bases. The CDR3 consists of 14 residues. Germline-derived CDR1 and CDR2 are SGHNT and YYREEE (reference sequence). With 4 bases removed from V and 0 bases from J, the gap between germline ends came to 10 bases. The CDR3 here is CASSGTGLNTEAFF. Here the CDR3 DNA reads TGTGCCAGCAGCGGAACAGGGTTGAACACTGAAGCTTTCTTT.

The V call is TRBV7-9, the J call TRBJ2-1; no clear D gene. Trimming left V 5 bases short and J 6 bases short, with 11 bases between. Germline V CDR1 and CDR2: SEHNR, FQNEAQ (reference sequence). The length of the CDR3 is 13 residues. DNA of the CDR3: TGTGCCAGCAGCCCCTCTCCTCTCAATGAGCAGTTCTTC. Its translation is CASSPSPLNEQFF.

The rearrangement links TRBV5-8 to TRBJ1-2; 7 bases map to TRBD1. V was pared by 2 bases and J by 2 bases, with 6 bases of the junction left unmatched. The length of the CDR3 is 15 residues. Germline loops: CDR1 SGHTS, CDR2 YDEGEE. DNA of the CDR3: TGTGCCAGCAGCTTAGGGACAGAGTTAAACTATGGCTACACCTTC. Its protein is CASSLGTELNYGYTF.

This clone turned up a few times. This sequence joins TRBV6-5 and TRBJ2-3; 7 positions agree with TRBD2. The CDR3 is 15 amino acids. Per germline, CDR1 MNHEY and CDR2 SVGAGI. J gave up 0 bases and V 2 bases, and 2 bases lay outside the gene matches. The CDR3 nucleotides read TGTGCCAGCAGTTACGGTAGCGGGAGCACAGATACGCAGTATTTT. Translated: CASSYGSGSTDTQYF.

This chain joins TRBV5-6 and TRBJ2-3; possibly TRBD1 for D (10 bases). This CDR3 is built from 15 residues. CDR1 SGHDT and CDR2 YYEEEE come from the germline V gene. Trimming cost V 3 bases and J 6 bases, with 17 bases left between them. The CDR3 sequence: CASSSSGTGVDTQYF. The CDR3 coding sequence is TGTGCCAGCAGCTCTAGCGGGACAGGGGTTGATACGCAGTATTTT.